Reported below is one TCR beta chain. Authors' processing steps: Estimation of nucleated cell counts relied on the amplification of reference gene primers. TCRdb's copy holds only in-frame clones and misses some; the assay was immunoSEQ multiplex PCR. V and J calls and clone size follow that table, whereas D and trimming were derived from the DNA. The sample contains about 200,000 clones, roughly 85% of which appear only once. The germline V gene encodes CDR1 GTSNPN and CDR2 SVGIG (reference sequence). The CDR3 length is 14 residues. Trimming removed 0 bases from V and 3 bases from J, with 12 bases in between. This sample was taken from a study of blood T cell repertoires in COVID-19. As for the study in general: The study drew acute and convalescent COVID-19 samples from the United States, Italy and Spain.

Donors were grouped by their self-reported clinical history. Two negative PCRs, clearance, or symptom resolution had been documented for recovered Cohort 3 donors. The sequence was obtained from a man in his forties who had recovered from COVID-19. This rearrangement joins TRBV30 to TRBJ2-7; D is perhaps TRBD2 (5 bases). The sequencing sample was made of PBMCs or T cells enriched from blood (not recorded which). The CDR3 protein is CAWSVGRGFYEQYF. In DNA, the CDR3 is TGTGCCTGGAGTGTAGGGCGAGGGTTCTACGAGCAGTACTTC. Complete variable domain (other parts from reference TRBV30 and TRBJ2-7): SQTIHQWPATLVQPVGSPLSLECTVEGTSNPNLYWYRQAAGRGLQLLFYSVGIGQISSEVPQNLSASRPQDRQFILSSKKLLLSDSGFYLCAWSVGRGFYEQYFGPGTRLTVT.